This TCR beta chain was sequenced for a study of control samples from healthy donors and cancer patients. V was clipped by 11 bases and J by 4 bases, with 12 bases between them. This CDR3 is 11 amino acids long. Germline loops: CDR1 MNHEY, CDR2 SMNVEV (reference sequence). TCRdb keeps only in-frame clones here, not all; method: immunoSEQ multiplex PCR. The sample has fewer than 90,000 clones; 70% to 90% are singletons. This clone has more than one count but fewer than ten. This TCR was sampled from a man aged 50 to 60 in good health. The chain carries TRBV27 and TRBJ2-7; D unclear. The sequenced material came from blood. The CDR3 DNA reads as TGTGCCTCACCGGACCGATACGAGCAGTACGTC. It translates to CASPDRYEQYV.